Sequencing of this TCR beta chain was carried out in a study of T cell responses to AZD1222 COVID-19 vaccine (dated by TCRdb to the early 2020s). With regard to the full study: A total of approximately 230 trial participants underwent TCR sequencing, of whom approximately 210 received two doses of AZD1222 and 26 received two doses of the MenACWY control vaccine. Trial participants were enrolled by age into subgroups of 18-55, 56-69 and 70-plus years, and around 150, 28 and 57 TCR-sequenced participants, respectively, were included in these subgroups.

Points the paper makes about the study in general: The 56-69-year group was small, and its depth increase did not reach significance, likely because of low power. Spike-specific TCR breadth and depth rose significantly after two AZD1222 doses compared with day 0 and with MenACWY recipients. Vaccine-associated CD4 TCRs spanned the whole spike protein, with dominant responses in regions 160-218 and 743-854. Conclusions about previously exposed vaccinees are limited, since just six or seven AZD1222 recipients were seropositive for SARS-CoV-2 at baseline. Epitopes outside the regions mutated in the B.1.351 and B.1.1.7 variants were reportedly recognized by nearly half of the unique spike-specific TCRs. Participants were mostly white British, with more females than males. The authors suggested clonal diversity may have been underestimated. Because no day 14 peak-response samples were available, the repertoires could be characterized only after the peak T cell response.

Its CDR3 holds 11 amino acids, cysteine through phenylalanine. The sequence is cut down to CDR3 DNA, 33 bases in frame from base 1. V sheds 4 bases and J sheds 5 bases, leaving 6 bases between their ends. From a lookup of the germline V gene (reference sequence), CDR1 and CDR2 are LGHDT and YNNKEL. This sample's time point label indicates: baseline before first vaccination. The treatment or condition label, read with the paper, signifies: meningococcal conjugate vaccine given as trial control. Vaccinee samples came from UK trials COV001 and COV002, including a single-blind randomized controlled phase 2/3 trial of AZD1222 (ChAdOx1 nCoV-19) in healthy adults. Trial participant PBMC samples were collected at day 0 and day 28 after the second dose for TCRbeta chain sequencing. A note on this clone: There is no known antigen for this receptor. Nothing much larger sits one base from this clone, and base qualities are not available.

The CDR3 regions of human TCRbeta chains were analyzed by immunosequencing. The authors' pipeline ran thus. Repertoire TCRs were matched against a reference library of SARS-CoV-2-specific TCRs generated with the MIRA antigen-specificity platform. Breadth was defined as the fraction of unique TCRs that were SARS-CoV-2-associated, and depth was defined as the fraction of total T cells that were SARS-CoV-2-associated. Using the MIRA data, each spike-specific TCR was mapped to the spike region that the TCR reacts to and placed in a CD4 or CD8 class. Log10-transformed breadth and depth values were compared by one-way ANOVA with Sidak's multiple comparisons tests. TCRdb took this table from immuneACCESS and kept in-frame rearrangements with V and J called. Such tables lack part of the clones; where checked against another copy, unresolved V genes explain under half of the gap, and the rest is unexplained. The DNA gave D and trimming, while V, J and clone size come from that table. Across this sample there are 120,000 to 150,000 clones, with 70% to 90% seen only once. The ten largest clones add up to more than 3% of the sample.

The TCR sequence derives from an adult in good health. The source material was peripheral blood, sampled on day 0 of MenACWY control vaccination. The V gene is TRBV3-1 (or the pseudogene TRBV3-2) and the J gene is TRBJ2-7; possibly the D gene is TRBD2, per 5 matching bases. CDR3 protein: CASSLGNEQYF. DNA sequence: TGTGCCAGCAGCCTCGGGAACGAGCAGTACTTC.